A single T cell receptor (beta chain) is shown here with its context. Its antigen is unknown. These data are taken from a study of regulatory dendritic cells for organ transplantation. Data came from immunoSEQ multiplex PCR; TCRdb stores just in-frame clones and leaves some out. The data hold about 29,000 clones, with approximately 78% observed a single time. The CDR3 sequence is 13 residues long. V dropped 2 bases and J dropped 4 bases, with 8 bases sitting between them. CDR1 and CDR2 from the germline V gene are LGHNT and FRNRAP. Study-level results: Memory CD8+ clonal expansion seemed more limited with regulatory than mature dendritic cells.

The origin of this receptor is a human donor in good health. Material for sequencing was naive CD4+ T cells from blood. Subset specified: CD45RA+ naive T cells. The chain joins TRBV12-5 to TRBJ2-5; D is unclear. The DNA of the CDR3 is TGTGCTAGTGGTTTGAATGCCGGAGAGACCCAGTACTTC. This gives the protein CASGLNAGETQYF.